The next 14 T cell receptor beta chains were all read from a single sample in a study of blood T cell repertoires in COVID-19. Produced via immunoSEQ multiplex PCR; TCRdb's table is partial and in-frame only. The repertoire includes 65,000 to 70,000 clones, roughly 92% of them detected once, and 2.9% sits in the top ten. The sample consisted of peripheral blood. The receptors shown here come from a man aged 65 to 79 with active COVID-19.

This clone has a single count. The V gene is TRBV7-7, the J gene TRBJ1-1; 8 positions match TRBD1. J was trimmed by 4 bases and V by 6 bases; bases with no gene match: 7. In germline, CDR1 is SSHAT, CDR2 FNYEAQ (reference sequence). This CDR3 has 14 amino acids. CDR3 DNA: TGTGCCAGCAGTCCAGGGGGCTACGGCACTGAAGCTTTCTTT. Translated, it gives CASSPGGYGTEAFF.

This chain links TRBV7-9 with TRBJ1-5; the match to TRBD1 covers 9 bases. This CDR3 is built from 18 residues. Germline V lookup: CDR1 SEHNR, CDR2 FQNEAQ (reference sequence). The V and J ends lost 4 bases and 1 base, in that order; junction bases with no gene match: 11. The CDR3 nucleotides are TGTGCCAGCAGCTCCAGTCGGTCCGGGACAGGGAGCAATCAGCCCCAGCATTTT. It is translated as CASSSSRSGTGSNQPQHF.

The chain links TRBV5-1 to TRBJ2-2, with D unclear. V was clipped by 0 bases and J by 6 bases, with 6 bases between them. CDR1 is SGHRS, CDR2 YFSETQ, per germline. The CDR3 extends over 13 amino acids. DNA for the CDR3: TGCGCCAGCAGCTTGGTCAGGCCCGGGGAGCTGTTTTTT. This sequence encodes CASSLVRPGELFF.

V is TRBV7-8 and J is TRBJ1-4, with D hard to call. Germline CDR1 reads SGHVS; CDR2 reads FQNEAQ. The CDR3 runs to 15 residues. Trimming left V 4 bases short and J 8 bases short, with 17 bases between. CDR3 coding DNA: TGTGCCAGCAGCTACTCGAGGGTCGCGCGAGAAAAACTGTTTTTT. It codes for CASSYSRVAREKLFF. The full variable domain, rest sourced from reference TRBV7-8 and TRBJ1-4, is GAGVSQSPRYKVAKRGQDVALRCDPISGHVSLFWYQQALGQGPEFLTYFQNEAQLDKSGLPSDRFFAERPEGSVSTLKIQRTQQEDSAVYLCASSYSRVAREKLFFGSGTQLSVL.

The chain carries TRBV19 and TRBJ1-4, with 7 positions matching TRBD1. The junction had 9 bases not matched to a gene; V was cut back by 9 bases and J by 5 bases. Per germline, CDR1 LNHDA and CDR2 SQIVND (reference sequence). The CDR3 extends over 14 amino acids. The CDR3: CASKTGQLNEKLFF. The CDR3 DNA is TGTGCCAGCAAGACAGGGCAGTTAAATGAAAAACTGTTTTTT.

The CDR3 DNA sequence: TGTGCCAGCTCACCACGTATTCTAGAGAACACCGGGGAGCTGTTTTTT. This sequence encodes CASSPRILENTGELFF. The J gene is TRBJ2-2, the V gene TRBV18, with D unclear. CDR1 is KGHSH and CDR2 is LQKENI in the germline V gene. The V and J ends lost 1 base and 1 base respectively, with 10 bases between them. CDR3 size: 16 residues.

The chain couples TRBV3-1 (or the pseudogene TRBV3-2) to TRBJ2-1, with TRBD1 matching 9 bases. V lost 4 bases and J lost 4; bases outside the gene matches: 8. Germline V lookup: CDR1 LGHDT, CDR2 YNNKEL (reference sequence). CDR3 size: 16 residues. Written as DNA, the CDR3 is TGTGCCAGCAGCCTTTGGACAGGGGCGGGGTACAATGAGCAGTTCTTC. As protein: CASSLWTGAGYNEQFF.

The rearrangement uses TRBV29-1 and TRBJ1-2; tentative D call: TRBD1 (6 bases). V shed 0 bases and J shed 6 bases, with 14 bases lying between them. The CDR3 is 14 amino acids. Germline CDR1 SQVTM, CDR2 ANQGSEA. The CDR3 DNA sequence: TGCAGCGTTGAAGATTGGACAGCATTACATGGCTACACCTTC. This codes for CSVEDWTALHGYTF.

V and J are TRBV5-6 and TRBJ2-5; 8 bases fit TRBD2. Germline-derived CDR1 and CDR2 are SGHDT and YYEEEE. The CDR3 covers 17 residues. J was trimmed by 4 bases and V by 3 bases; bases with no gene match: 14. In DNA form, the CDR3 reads TGTGCCAGCAGCTCCTTCGGGATAGCGGGGTTTCGAGAGACCCAGTACTTC. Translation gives CASSSFGIAGFRETQYF.

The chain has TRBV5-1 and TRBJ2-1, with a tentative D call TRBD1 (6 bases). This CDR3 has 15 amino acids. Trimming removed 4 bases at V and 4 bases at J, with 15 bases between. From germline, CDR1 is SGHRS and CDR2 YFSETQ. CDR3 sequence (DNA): TGCGCCAGCAGCAAAGGACCGACAGGTTACAATGAGCAGTTCTTC. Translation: CASSKGPTGYNEQFF.

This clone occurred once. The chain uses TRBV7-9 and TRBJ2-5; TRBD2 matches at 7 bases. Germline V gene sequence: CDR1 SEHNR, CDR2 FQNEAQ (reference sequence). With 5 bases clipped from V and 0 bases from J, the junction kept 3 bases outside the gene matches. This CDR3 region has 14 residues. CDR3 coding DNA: TGTGCCAGCAGCGTACGGGGGGACCAAGAGACCCAGTACTTC. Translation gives CASSVRGDQETQYF.

The DNA for the CDR3 is TGTGCCAGCAGCGTAGATCAGGGGTTGGACTATGGCTACACCTTC. This sequence encodes CASSVDQGLDYGYTF. The genes are TRBV9 and TRBJ1-2; possibly TRBD1 for D (6 bases). V dropped 0 bases and J dropped 3 bases, with 12 bases sitting between them. Germline CDR1 SGDLS, CDR2 YYNGEE. The CDR3 runs to 15 residues.

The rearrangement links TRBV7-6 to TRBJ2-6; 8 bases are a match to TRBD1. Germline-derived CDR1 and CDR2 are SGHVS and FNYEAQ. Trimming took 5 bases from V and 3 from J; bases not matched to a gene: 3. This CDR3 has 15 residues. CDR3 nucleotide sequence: TGTGCCAGCAGCCCACAGGGGGGTGGGGCCAACGTCCTGACTTTC. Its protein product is CASSPQGGGANVLTF. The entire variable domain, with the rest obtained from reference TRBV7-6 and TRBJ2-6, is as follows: GAGVSQSPRYKVTKRGQDVALRCDPISGHVSLYWYRQALGQGPEFLTYFNYEAQQDKSGLPNDRFSAERPEGSISTLTIQRTEQRDSAMYRCASSPQGGGANVLTFGAGSRLTVL.

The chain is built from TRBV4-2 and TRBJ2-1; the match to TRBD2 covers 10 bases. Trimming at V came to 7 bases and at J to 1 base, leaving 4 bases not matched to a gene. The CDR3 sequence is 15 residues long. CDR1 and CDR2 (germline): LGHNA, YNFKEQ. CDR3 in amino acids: CASKERGGSYNEQFF. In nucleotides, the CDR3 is TGTGCCAGCAAGGAGCGGGGGGGATCCTACAATGAGCAGTTCTTC.